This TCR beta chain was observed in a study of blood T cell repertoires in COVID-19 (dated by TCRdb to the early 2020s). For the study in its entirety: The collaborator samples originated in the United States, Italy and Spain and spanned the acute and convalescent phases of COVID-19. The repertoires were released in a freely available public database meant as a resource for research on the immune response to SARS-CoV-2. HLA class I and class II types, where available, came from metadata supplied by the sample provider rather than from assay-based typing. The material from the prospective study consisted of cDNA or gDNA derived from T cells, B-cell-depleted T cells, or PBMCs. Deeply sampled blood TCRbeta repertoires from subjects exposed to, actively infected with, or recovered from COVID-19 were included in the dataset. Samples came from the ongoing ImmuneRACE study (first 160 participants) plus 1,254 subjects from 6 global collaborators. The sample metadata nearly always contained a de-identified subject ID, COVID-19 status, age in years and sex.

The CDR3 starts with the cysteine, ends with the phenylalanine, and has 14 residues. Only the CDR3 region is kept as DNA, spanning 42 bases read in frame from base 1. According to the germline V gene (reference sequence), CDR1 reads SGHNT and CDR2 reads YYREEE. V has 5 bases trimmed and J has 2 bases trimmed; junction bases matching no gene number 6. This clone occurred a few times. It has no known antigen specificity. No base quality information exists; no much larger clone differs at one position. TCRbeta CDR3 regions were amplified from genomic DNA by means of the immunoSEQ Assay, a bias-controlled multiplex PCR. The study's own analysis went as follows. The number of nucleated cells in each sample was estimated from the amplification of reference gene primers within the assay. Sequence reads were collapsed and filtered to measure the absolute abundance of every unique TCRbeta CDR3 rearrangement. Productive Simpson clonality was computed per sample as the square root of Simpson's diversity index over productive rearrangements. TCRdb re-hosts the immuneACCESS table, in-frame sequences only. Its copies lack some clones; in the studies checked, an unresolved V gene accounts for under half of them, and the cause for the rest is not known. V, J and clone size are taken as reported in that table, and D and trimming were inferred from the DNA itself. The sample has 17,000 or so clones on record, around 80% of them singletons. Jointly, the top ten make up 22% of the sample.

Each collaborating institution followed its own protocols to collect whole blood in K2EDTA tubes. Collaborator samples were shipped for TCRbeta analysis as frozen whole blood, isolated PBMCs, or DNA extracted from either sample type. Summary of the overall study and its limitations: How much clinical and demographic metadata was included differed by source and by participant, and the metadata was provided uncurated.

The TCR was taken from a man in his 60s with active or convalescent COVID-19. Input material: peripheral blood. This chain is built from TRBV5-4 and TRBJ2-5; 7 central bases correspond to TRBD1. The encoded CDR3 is CASRRVGQQETQYF. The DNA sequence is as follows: TGTGCCAGCAGGAGAGTGGGACAGCAAGAGACCCAGTACTTC.